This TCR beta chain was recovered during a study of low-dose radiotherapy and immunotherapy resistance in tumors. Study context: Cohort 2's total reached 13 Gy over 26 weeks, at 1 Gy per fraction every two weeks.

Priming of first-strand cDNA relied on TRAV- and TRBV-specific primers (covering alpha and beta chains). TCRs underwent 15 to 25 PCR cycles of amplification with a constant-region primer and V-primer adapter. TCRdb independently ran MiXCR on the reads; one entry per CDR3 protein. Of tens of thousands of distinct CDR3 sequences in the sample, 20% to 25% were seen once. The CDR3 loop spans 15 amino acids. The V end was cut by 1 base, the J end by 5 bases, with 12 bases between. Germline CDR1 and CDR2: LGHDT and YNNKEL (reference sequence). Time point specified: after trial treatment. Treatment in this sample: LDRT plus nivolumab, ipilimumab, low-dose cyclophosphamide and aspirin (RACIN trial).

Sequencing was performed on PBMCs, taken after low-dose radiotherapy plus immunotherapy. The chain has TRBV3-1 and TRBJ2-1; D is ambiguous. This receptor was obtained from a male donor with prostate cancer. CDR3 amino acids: CASSQGMGRNNEQFF. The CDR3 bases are TGTGCCAGCAGCCAAGGGATGGGCAGGAACAATGAGCAGTTCTTC.